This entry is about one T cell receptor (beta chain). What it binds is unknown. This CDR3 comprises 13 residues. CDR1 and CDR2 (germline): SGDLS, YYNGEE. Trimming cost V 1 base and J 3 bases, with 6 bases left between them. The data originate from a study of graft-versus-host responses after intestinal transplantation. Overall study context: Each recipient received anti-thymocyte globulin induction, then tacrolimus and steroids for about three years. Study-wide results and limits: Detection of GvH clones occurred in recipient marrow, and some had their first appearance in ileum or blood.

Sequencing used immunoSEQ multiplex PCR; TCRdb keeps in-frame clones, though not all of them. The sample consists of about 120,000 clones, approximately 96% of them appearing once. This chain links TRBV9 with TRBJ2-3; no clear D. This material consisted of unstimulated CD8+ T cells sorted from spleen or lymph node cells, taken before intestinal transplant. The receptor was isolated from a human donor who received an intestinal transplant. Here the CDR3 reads CASSVRRTDTQYF. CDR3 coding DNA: TGTGCCAGCAGCGTAAGGAGAACAGATACGCAGTATTTT.